Listed here are 16 T cell receptor beta chains from one sample, sequenced in a study of beta chain features in type 1 diabetes. The entirety of the isolated RNA underwent reverse transcription, so expressed TCRB transcripts were sequenced. Using immunoSEQ multiplex PCR, the repertoire was profiled, and TCRdb retains in-frame clones only, with some absent. The top ten clones hold approximately 0.015% of a sample with about 360,000 clones, 10% to 15% of them seen once. The sample was naive CD4+ T cells from blood. These receptors were taken from a man aged 18 to 29 in good health.

A note on this clone: Within the sample, other DNA sequences also encode this same CDR3. This chain connects TRBV18 to TRBJ2-7; D is ambiguous. The V gene lost 2 bases and the J gene lost 3 bases, with 8 bases spanning the gap. Germline loops: CDR1 KGHSH, CDR2 LQKENI. This CDR3 is built from 13 residues. The CDR3 bases are TGTGCCAGCTCACCAGCAGCTAGCTACGAGCAGTACTTC. Its protein product is CASSPAASYEQYF.

This clone was observed a handful of times. For the CDR3, the DNA is TGTGCCTGTACCAGAGGATGGGGGGGGGATAATTCACCCCTCCACTTT. Protein: CACTRGWGGDNSPLHF. V usage is TRBV30 and J usage is TRBJ1-6, with D maybe TRBD1 (5 bases). This CDR3 is built from 16 residues. Germline values: CDR1 GTSNPN, CDR2 SVGIG (reference sequence). Trimming took 6 bases from V and 5 from J, leaving 20 bases between them.

This clone has more than one count but fewer than ten. This sequence joins TRBV30 and TRBJ1-5, with D maybe TRBD1 (6 bases). The CDR3 runs to 17 residues. V gave up 0 bases and J gave up 7 bases, with 22 bases separating them. In germline, CDR1 is GTSNPN, CDR2 SVGIG (reference sequence). The CDR3 coding sequence is TGTGCCTGGAGTGTAGGGACACTCCTTCTCCAGATACAGCCCCAGCATTTT. Amino acid sequence: CAWSVGTLLLQIQPQHF.

This sequence joins TRBV9 and TRBJ2-7; perhaps TRBD1 as D (6 bases). V was pared by 0 bases and J by 3 bases, with 13 bases between. The CDR3 is 15 amino acids. CDR1 is SGDLS, CDR2 YYNGEE, per germline. CDR3 sequence reads: CASSVAGQGGYEQYF. In DNA, the CDR3 is TGTGCCAGCAGCGTAGCCGGACAAGGGGGCTACGAGCAGTACTTC.

The J gene is TRBJ1-1, the V gene TRBV5-1; possible D gene TRBD1, 5 bases. CDR3 length: 16 residues. V was trimmed by 0 bases and J by 3 bases, leaving 15 bases between them. Germline-derived CDR1 and CDR2 are SGHRS and YFSETQ. This CDR3 is CASSLGRGPADTEAFF. DNA for the CDR3: TGCGCCAGCAGCTTGGGTAGGGGCCCGGCAGACACTGAAGCTTTCTTT.

The chain combines TRBV5-4 with TRBJ1-1; weak D call: TRBD1 (6 bases). Between the trimmed V and J ends, which lost 3 bases and 0 bases, there was a span of 21 bases. The CDR3 totals 18 residues. In germline, CDR1 is SGHNT, CDR2 YYREEE (reference sequence). CDR3 protein: CASSYTGPPLYMNTEAFF. CDR3 coding DNA: TGTGCCAGCAGCTATACAGGGCCACCACTTTATATGAACACTGAAGCTTTCTTT.

The rearrangement links TRBV2 to TRBJ1-2; 11 nucleotides line up with TRBD1. Looked up from germline, CDR1 is SNHLY and CDR2 is FYNNEI. This CDR3 comprises 16 residues. J lost 4 bases, V lost 7 bases, and 11 bases had no gene match. The CDR3 DNA follows: TGTGCCAGCACCGGGACAGGGGGGTATGGCGGCTATGGCTACACCTTC. Its protein product is CASTGTGGYGGYGYTF.

This clone turned up a few times. The chain combines TRBV4-2 with TRBJ2-7; D unclear. The germline gives CDR1 LGHNA, CDR2 YNFKEQ. Trimming cost V 4 bases and J 2 bases, with 18 bases left between them. The CDR3 spans 16 residues. The CDR3 bases are TGTGCCAGCAGCCTTATATCACAGCTCACCACCTACGAGCAGTACTTC. Translation gives CASSLISQLTTYEQYF.

This clone has only a few counts. This chain joins TRBV4-2 and TRBJ2-5; D ambiguous. Between the trimmed V and J ends, which lost 0 bases and 0 bases, there was a span of 2 bases. The CDR3 consists of 13 residues. The germline V gene has CDR1 LGHNA and CDR2 YNFKEQ. The CDR3 DNA is TGTGCCAGCAGCCAAGATAACCAAGAGACCCAGTACTTC. Amino acid sequence: CASSQDNQETQYF.

V usage is TRBV19 and J usage is TRBJ2-1; D perhaps matches TRBD2 (6 bases). The V gene lost 3 bases and the J gene lost 14 bases, with 17 bases spanning the gap. The CDR3 runs to 13 residues. Germline CDR1 LNHDA, CDR2 SQIVND (reference sequence). The CDR3 sequence is CASSIGGRGIKFF. The CDR3 DNA reads as TGTGCCAGTAGTATTGGGGGGAGAGGAATCAAGTTCTTC.

The genes are TRBV29-1 and TRBJ1-1; 7 bases map to TRBD1. This CDR3 has 15 residues. Germline trimming cut 1 base from V and 6 bases from J; bases unmatched to any gene: 11. Germline assignment: CDR1 SQVTM and CDR2 ANQGSEA. CDR3 DNA: TGCAGCGTTGAAGCGCCGACAGGGAGGTTTTCTGAAGCTTTCTTT. This gives the protein CSVEAPTGRFSEAFF.

This chain joins TRBV6-5 and TRBJ2-1, with TRBD2 matching 7 bases. Germline CDR1 is MNHEY and CDR2 is SVGAGI. The CDR3 covers 12 residues. The CDR3 loop is CVGGSPYNEQFF. In nucleotides, the CDR3 is TGTGTGGGCGGGAGCCCCTACAATGAGCAGTTCTTC.

V usage is TRBV18 and J usage is TRBJ1-5; TRBD1 matches 7 bases. V shed 6 bases and J 5 bases; nucleotides not matched to a gene: 10. The CDR3 sequence is 15 residues long. The germline V gene encodes CDR1 KGHSH and CDR2 LQKENI. The CDR3 sequence is CASSRITGDHQPQHF. For the CDR3, the DNA is TGTGCCAGCTCTCGGATAACAGGGGATCATCAGCCCCAGCATTTT.

This clone has a handful of counts. The chain carries TRBV4-3 and TRBJ2-7; tentative D call: TRBD1 (5 bases). Trimming left V 0 bases short and J 1 base short, with 7 bases between. The V gene's germline CDR1 is LGHNA and CDR2 YSLEER. This CDR3 comprises 14 residues. The CDR3 here is CASSQETVSYEQYF. For the CDR3, the DNA is TGCGCCAGCAGCCAAGAGACAGTTTCCTACGAGCAGTACTTC.

This clone has a handful of counts. The sample carries other DNA sequences with the same CDR3. J is TRBJ1-2 and V is TRBV2, with a tentative D call TRBD1 (5 bases). The germline CDR1 and CDR2 sequences are SNHLY and FYNNEI. V was shortened by 3 bases and J by 3 bases, with 8 bases between the two germline ends. The CDR3 contains 13 residues. The CDR3 here is CASSETGDYGYTF. As DNA, the CDR3 is TGTGCCAGCAGTGAGACGGGGGACTATGGCTACACCTTC.

The gene calls are TRBV7-2 and TRBJ1-2, with unresolved D. V lost 1 base and J lost 11, with 8 bases in between. Germline CDR1 SGHTA, CDR2 FQGNSA. This CDR3 is 11 amino acids long. CDR3 in DNA: TGTGCCAGCAGCTTAGTCCCCAGATACACCTTC. It encodes CASSLVPRYTF.